These 13 T cell receptor beta chains share one sample of origin, sequenced in a study of neurological immune-mediated disorders. One entry per CDR3 protein results from TCRdb running MiXCR on the 5' RACE reads. Of 95,000 to 110,000 distinct CDR3 sequences in the sample, roughly a tenth were seen once. Time point here: longitudinal time-point 3. Sequencing used PBMCs. These receptors were taken from a female donor with HTLV-1-associated myelopathy (HAM/TSP).

This clonotype was seen many times. V usage is TRBV6-5 and J usage is TRBJ1-5; D not resolved. CDR3 length equals 14 residues. Trimming stripped 6 bases from V and 0 bases from J, with 9 bases between. From germline, CDR1 is MNHEY and CDR2 SVGAGI. Here the CDR3 DNA reads TGTGCCAGCAGGAATTATAATAGCAATCAGCCCCAGCATTTT. Its translation: CASRNYNSNQPQHF.

This chain's CDR3 is CSARQDPYEQYF. The DNA of the CDR3 is TGCAGTGCTAGACAGGATCCCTACGAGCAGTACTTC. The J gene is TRBJ2-7, the V gene TRBV20-1; D remains unclear. V dropped 2 bases and J dropped 2 bases, with 7 bases sitting between them. Germline V CDR1 and CDR2: DFQATT, SNEGSKA (reference sequence). The CDR3 covers 12 residues.

This clonotype was seen ten or more times. The chain carries TRBV4-1 and TRBJ2-1, with a tentative D call TRBD1 (5 bases). Trimming stripped 0 bases from V and 6 bases from J, with 9 bases between. This CDR3 spans 14 amino acids. Germline CDR1 reads MGHRA; CDR2 reads YSYEKL. The CDR3 loop is CASSQEARANEQFF. The CDR3 DNA reads as TGCGCCAGCAGCCAAGAGGCCAGGGCCAATGAGCAGTTCTTC.

Notes on this clonotype: A single base separates this from a much larger clone, so it may be a read error. The chain combines TRBV12-5 with TRBJ1-2; unclear D gene. CDR1 LGHNT and CDR2 FRNRAP come from the germline V gene. This CDR3 spans 15 amino acids. Trimming left V 0 bases short and J 6 bases short, with 14 bases between. CDR3 loop: CASGLVRPVYHGYTF. DNA of the CDR3: TGTGCTAGTGGTTTGGTACGTCCAGTCTATCATGGCTACACCTTC.

This clonotype was observed many times. The chain has TRBV12-3 or TRBV12-4 and TRBJ2-7; no clear D. The CDR3 contains 13 residues. Trimming pared 4 bases from V and 1 base from J, leaving 8 bases between. In DNA form, the CDR3 reads TGTGCCAGCAGTTCCGGCCAATCCTACGAGCAGTACTTC. It codes for CASSSGQSYEQYF.

This clonotype has ten or more counts. This chain links TRBV7-9 with TRBJ2-1; D tentatively reads TRBD1 or TRBD2 (5 bases each). The CDR3 extends over 15 amino acids. Deletions cut 4 bases from V and 11 bases from J, with 21 bases between. Germline assignment: CDR1 SEHNR and CDR2 FQNEAQ (reference sequence). CDR3 DNA sequence: TGTGCCAGCAGCTCCTATACGTCCAGGGACCCCAAGCAGTTCTTC. It yields the protein CASSSYTSRDPKQFF.

This clonotype was counted ten times or more. The V and J genes are TRBV5-1 and TRBJ1-4; TRBD1 agrees at 7 bases. The CDR3 consists of 15 residues. Germline V gives CDR1 SGHRS, CDR2 YFSETQ. V dropped 5 bases and J dropped 0; count of bases not matched to a gene: 4. The CDR3 region is CASRRDSATNEKLFF. CDR3 sequence (DNA): TGCGCCAGCAGACGGGACAGCGCAACTAATGAAAAACTGTTTTTT.

This clonotype was detected only a few times. V usage is TRBV20-1 and J usage is TRBJ2-3, with D maybe TRBD2 (6 bases). Trimming removed 3 bases at V and 4 bases at J, with 8 bases between. The CDR3 contains 12 residues. Germline assignment: CDR1 DFQATT and CDR2 SNEGSKA (reference sequence). CDR3 region: CSASGGADTQYF. The CDR3 DNA follows: TGCAGTGCTAGCGGGGGTGCAGATACGCAGTATTTT.

The chain joins TRBV18 to TRBJ2-4; D possibly corresponds to TRBD1 (5 bases). The V gene's germline CDR1 is KGHSH and CDR2 LQKENI. The V and J ends lost 2 bases and 5 bases respectively, with 16 bases between them. This CDR3 region has 16 residues. The CDR3, as DNA: TGTGCCAGCTCACCATTGGCAAAAGGGGCTCAAAACATTCAGTACTTC. Its translation: CASSPLAKGAQNIQYF.

The table lists this clonotype with many counts. V is TRBV4-1 and J is TRBJ2-7; possibly TRBD2 for D (6 bases). The length of the CDR3 is 17 residues. CDR1 MGHRA and CDR2 YSYEKL come from the germline V gene. Trimming stripped 2 bases from V and 6 bases from J, with 23 bases between. CDR3 sequence (DNA): TGCGCCAGCAGCCAATACCCGACTAGTTTCTCTGGACGCGAGCAGTACTTC. This codes for CASSQYPTSFSGREQYF.

This clonotype was picked up many times. The chain recombines TRBV20-1 with TRBJ2-3, with 9 bases lining up with TRBD2. The CDR3 is 15 amino acids. Germline V gene lookup returns CDR1 DFQATT and CDR2 SNEGSKA (reference sequence). The CDR3 DNA is TGCAGCGCCTGGGGGCCGGGACTAGCCACAGATACGCAGTATTTT. Translation: CSAWGPGLATDTQYF.

This clonotype showed up many times. The genes are TRBV29-1 and TRBJ2-7; D is undetermined. Trimming cost V 5 bases and J 4 bases, with 12 bases left between them. The CDR3 totals 12 residues. From germline, CDR1 is SQVTM and CDR2 ANQGSEA. In DNA, the CDR3 is TGCAGCGTTAAGGACGGTCATTACGAGCAGTACTTC. It translates to CSVKDGHYEQYF.

Many counts were recorded for this clonotype. This chain joins TRBV9 and TRBJ1-3; no definite D call. CDR1 is SGDLS, CDR2 YYNGEE, per germline. The CDR3 spans 15 residues. V was shortened by 4 bases and J by 0 bases, with 11 bases between the two germline ends. In DNA, the CDR3 is TGTGCCAGCAGCCGGACGGACTTCTCTGGAAACACCATATATTTT. This encodes CASSRTDFSGNTIYF.